This TCR beta chain stems from a study of T cell responses to AZD1222 COVID-19 vaccine. Study results and caveats: Nearly half of spike-specific TCRs reportedly go after variant regions that carry no mutations.

Germline-derived CDR1 and CDR2 are SGHAT and FQNNGV. This CDR3 region has 15 residues. V was pared by 5 bases and J by 4 bases, with 17 bases between. The method was immunoSEQ multiplex PCR; TCRdb's version includes in-frame clones alone and lacks a portion of them. The data contain roughly 70,000 clones, 79% of them singletons. About this clone itself: Its antigen is unidentified.

This specimen consisted of peripheral blood, obtained on day 0 of MenACWY control vaccination. The chain recombines TRBV11-2 with TRBJ1-1; D may be TRBD1 (5 bases). This clonotype was obtained from an adult in good health. The CDR3 protein is CASSKVARDGTEAFF. CDR3 nucleotides: TGTGCCAGCAGCAAAGTAGCCAGGGATGGCACTGAAGCTTTCTTT.